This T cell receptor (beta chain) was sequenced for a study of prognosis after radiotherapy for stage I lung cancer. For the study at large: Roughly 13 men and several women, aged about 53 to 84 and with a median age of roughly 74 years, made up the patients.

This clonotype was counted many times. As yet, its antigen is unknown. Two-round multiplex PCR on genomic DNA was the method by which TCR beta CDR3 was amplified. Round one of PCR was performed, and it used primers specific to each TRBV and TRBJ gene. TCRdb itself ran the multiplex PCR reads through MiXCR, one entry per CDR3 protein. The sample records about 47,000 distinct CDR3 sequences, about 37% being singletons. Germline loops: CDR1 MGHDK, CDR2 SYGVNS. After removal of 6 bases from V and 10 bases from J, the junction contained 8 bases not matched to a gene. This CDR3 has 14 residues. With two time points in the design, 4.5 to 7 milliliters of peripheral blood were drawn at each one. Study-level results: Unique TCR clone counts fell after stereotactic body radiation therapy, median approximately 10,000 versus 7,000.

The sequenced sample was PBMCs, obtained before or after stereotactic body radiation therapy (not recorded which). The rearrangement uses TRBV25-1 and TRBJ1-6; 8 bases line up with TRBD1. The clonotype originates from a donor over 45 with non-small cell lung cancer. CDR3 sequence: CASSQTGEGSPLHF. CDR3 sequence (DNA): TGTGCCAGCAGCCAGACAGGGGAAGGGTCACCCCTCCACTTT.